A selection of T cell receptor beta chains follows, all from one sample in a study of control samples from healthy donors and cancer patients. Profiling relied on immunoSEQ multiplex PCR, and the TCRdb table lists in-frame clones only, not all of them. The sample shows 200,000 or so clones, approximately 91% of them seen only once. Source material: blood. These receptors came from a man younger than 40 in good health. CDR3s leave out the opening cysteine and the closing phenylalanine or tryptophan.

V gene | CDR3 protein
TRBV2 | ASSDDRTDRSPLH
TRBV3-1/TRBV3-2 | ASSQDWTFEQF
TRBV11-3 | ASSFGDRGSPQY
TRBV5-1 | ASSPFRGTEAF
TRBV2 | ASQGSENEKLF
TRBV12-5 | ASGLVLGQTNEKLF
TRBV3-1/TRBV3-2 | ASSQDVQRGALF
TRBV5-6 | ASSSGGQGPYEQY
TRBV5-1 | ASKTSGGLLTETQY
TRBV25-1 | ASAPGGGGEQY
TRBV5-5 | ASSIGPASTGELF
TRBV3-1/TRBV3-2 | ASKWGTGELF
TRBV27 | ASSLSSLLNSPLH
TRBV20-1 | SATLLDEQY
TRBV9 | ASSVQAGGPSGHEQF
TRBV9 | ASSLGLWDSPLH
TRBV10-3 | ALASADTQY
TRBV7-9 | ASSSGLAGTSSTYNEQF
TRBV7-9 | AGTWGYGYT
TRBV2 | ASSVNRGAGGNQPQH